Below are 30 T cell receptor beta chains sequenced from a single sample in a study of cytomegalovirus exposure and HLA in healthy donors. Vbeta (60) and Jbeta (13) primers were used in the PCR. Here immunoSEQ multiplex PCR was the method, and the copy in TCRdb shows in-frame clones only, minus some. The sample has about 93,000 clones; around 76% are singletons. The sample was PBMCs. These TCRs come from a young man in good health and CMV-seronegative.

This chain connects TRBV5-1 to TRBJ1-1, with D possibly matching TRBD1 (6 bases). Germline loops: CDR1 SGHRS, CDR2 YFSETQ. V lost 4 bases, J lost 3 bases, and 16 bases lay in between. The CDR3 sequence is 15 residues long. Here the CDR3 reads CASSIGQLADTEAFF. In nucleotides, the CDR3 is TGCGCCAGCAGCATCGGACAGCTCGCGGACACTGAAGCTTTCTTT. The complete variable domain, with remaining parts taken from reference TRBV5-1 and TRBJ1-1, reads KAGVTQTPRYLIKTRGQQVTLSCSPISGHRSVSWYQQTPGQGLQFLFEYFSETQRNKGNFPGRFSGRQFSNSRSEMNVSTLELGDSALYLCASSIGQLADTEAFFGQGTRLTVV.

To note about this clone: The germline gene is not matched at one end of the junction; a read error may be the cause. This chain connects TRBV6-1 to TRBJ2-5; D possibly corresponds to TRBD1 (5 bases). Germline CDR1 reads MNHNS; CDR2 reads SASEGT. The CDR3 runs 14 residues. In nucleotides, the CDR3 is TGTGCCAGCAGTGAGACAGTCATAAAAGAGACCCGGTACTTC. Amino acids: CASSETVIKETRYF.

This chain uses TRBV4-1 with TRBJ2-1; D remains unclear. Germline CDR1 reads MGHRA; CDR2 reads YSYEKL. Between the trimmed V and J ends, which lost 0 bases and 9 bases, there was a span of 6 bases. CDR3 length equals 12 residues. The CDR3 loop reads CASSQDEAEQFF. The CDR3 DNA follows: TGCGCCAGCAGCCAAGATGAGGCTGAGCAGTTCTTC.

V and J are TRBV7-2 and TRBJ2-5; 7 bases line up with TRBD1. Per germline, CDR1 SGHTA and CDR2 FQGNSA. The CDR3 covers 14 residues. Trimming took 5 bases from V and 2 from J; bases not matched to a gene: 5. The CDR3 protein is CASSPRDSQETQYF. CDR3 sequence (DNA): TGTGCCAGCAGCCCCCGGGACAGTCAAGAGACCCAGTACTTC.

This rearrangement joins TRBV5-1 to TRBJ1-6; 8 bases agree with TRBD1. CDR1 and CDR2 from the germline V gene are SGHRS and YFSETQ. CDR3 length: 18 amino acids. The V and J ends lost 1 base and 9 bases, in that order; junction bases with no gene match: 15. The CDR3 protein is CASSLFSQGASVPSPLHF. The CDR3, as DNA: TGCGCCAGCAGCTTGTTCAGTCAGGGGGCAAGTGTCCCTTCACCCCTCCACTTT.

The rearrangement uses TRBV9 and TRBJ1-6; D gene uncertain. Germline lookup yields CDR1 SGDLS and CDR2 YYNGEE. The CDR3 extends over 14 amino acids. Trimming removed 3 bases from V and 6 bases from J, with 10 bases in between. The CDR3 DNA sequence: TGTGCCAGCAGCGCAGGAGGCGGTAATTCACCCCTCCACTTT. Amino acids: CASSAGGGNSPLHF.

In its sample, this clone was seen once. The V call is TRBV11-2, the J call TRBJ2-1; D unclear. This CDR3 has 16 residues. The ends were cut back, 4 bases at V and 7 bases at J, with 20 bases in the middle. Germline V gene data show CDR1 as SGHAT and CDR2 as FQNNGV. In DNA, the CDR3 is TGTGCCAGCAGCTCCGAACTGTGGGCATTCTCAAATGAGCAGTTCTTC. Translation gives CASSSELWAFSNEQFF.

V and J are TRBV11-3 and TRBJ2-1; a possible D gene is TRBD1 (5 bases). V was pared by 1 base and J by 10 bases, with 5 bases between. This CDR3 has 11 amino acids. CDR1 is SGHNT, CDR2 YENEEA, per germline. The CDR3 coding sequence is TGTGCCAGCAGCTTAGGGACAGAGCAGTTCTTC. Protein sequence: CASSLGTEQFF.

This clone was detected once. The chain uses TRBV27 and TRBJ1-5; D is uncertain. CDR3 length: 12 residues. Trimming left V 4 bases short and J 3 bases short, with 4 bases between. Germline V gene lookup returns CDR1 MNHEY and CDR2 SMNVEV (reference sequence). The CDR3 spells CASSSINQPQHF. The CDR3 nucleotides read TGTGCCAGCAGTTCTATCAATCAGCCCCAGCATTTT.

The rearrangement links TRBV14 to TRBJ1-2, with D possibly TRBD1 on 5 matching bases. Trimming cost V 0 bases and J 8 bases, with 13 bases left between them. CDR3 length: 14 residues. Germline V gene lookup returns CDR1 SGHDN and CDR2 FVKESK. CDR3 coding DNA: TGTGCCAGCAGCCAAGATGGGGGGGGTGGGGGCTACACCTTC. This sequence encodes CASSQDGGGGGYTF.

A note on this clone: At one boundary the junction diverges from the germline segment, which might be a read error. The genes are TRBV7-9 and TRBJ2-5; 9 bases fit TRBD2. The CDR3 length is 14 residues. Germline CDR1 and CDR2: SEHNR and FQNEAQ (reference sequence). The CDR3 spells CSSSSTSGFETQYF. CDR3 sequence (DNA): TGTTCCAGCAGCTCTACTAGCGGGTTCGAGACCCAGTACTTC.

The chain recombines TRBV6-1 with TRBJ1-2; D is uncertain. CDR1 MNHNS and CDR2 SASEGT come from the germline V gene. Trimming left V 5 bases short and J 4 bases short, with 11 bases between. This CDR3 comprises 13 residues. The CDR3 bases are TGTGCCAGCAGTAGAGATGTCTCCTATGGCTACACCTTC. Protein sequence: CASSRDVSYGYTF.

V usage is TRBV7-3 and J usage is TRBJ1-2; D might be TRBD1 (5 bases). Trimming cost V 5 bases and J 4 bases, with 17 bases left between them. The CDR3 length is 15 residues. Germline lookup yields CDR1 SGHTA and CDR2 FQGTGA. The chain's CDR3 is CASSPAGGGSYGYTF. In nucleotides, the CDR3 is TGTGCCAGCAGCCCTGCCGGGGGGGGTAGCTATGGCTACACCTTC.

Concerning this clone: Other nucleotide sequences from this sample produce the same CDR3. The chain carries TRBV19 and TRBJ2-7; 7 bases agree with TRBD1. The length of the CDR3 is 13 residues. Germline-derived CDR1 and CDR2 are LNHDA and SQIVND (reference sequence). V trimming: 6 bases; J trimming: 3 bases; junction bases outside the gene matches: 5. The chain's CDR3 is CASSPGQSYEQYF. In nucleotides, the CDR3 is TGTGCCAGTAGCCCGGGACAGAGCTACGAGCAGTACTTC.

This clone appeared a few times. The chain combines TRBV27 with TRBJ1-1; D uncertain. The CDR3 covers 16 residues. V lost 2 bases and J lost 7, with 20 bases in between. The germline gives CDR1 MNHEY, CDR2 SMNVEV (reference sequence). The CDR3, as DNA: TGTGCCAGCAGTTTAATATCGGGAACGTTGGCCGGTGAAGCTTTCTTT. It specifies CASSLISGTLAGEAFF.

The table lists this clone with a few counts. The genes are TRBV5-1 and TRBJ1-1; 11 nucleotides align to TRBD1. In germline, CDR1 is SGHRS, CDR2 YFSETQ. V lost 4 bases, J lost 5 bases, and 10 bases stayed unmatched. The CDR3 length is 16 residues. The CDR3 region has the DNA TGCGCCAGCAGCCCGGGGACAGGGGGTTTGGGAACTGAAGCTTTCTTT. Amino acid sequence: CASSPGTGGLGTEAFF.

The chain joins TRBV7-8 to TRBJ2-7; no clear D. Germline CDR1 and CDR2: SGHVS and FQNEAQ. The CDR3 has 12 residues. V lost 2 bases and J lost 7, with 9 bases in between. The CDR3 nucleotides read TGTGCCAGCAGCTTATTCCCTCGGGAGCAGTACGTC. Encoded protein: CASSLFPREQYV.

V usage is TRBV4-2 and J usage is TRBJ2-7; 9 positions match TRBD1. Germline values: CDR1 LGHNA, CDR2 YNFKEQ. CDR3 length: 16 amino acids. V lost 4 bases, J lost 3 bases, and 10 bases stayed unmatched. DNA of the CDR3: TGTGCCAGCAGCCGCCAAACCGGGACAGGGAGCTACGAGCAGTACTTC. It encodes CASSRQTGTGSYEQYF.

CDR3 residues: CASSQDGGQPSYEQYF. In DNA form, the CDR3 reads TGCGCCAGCAGCCAAGATGGGGGACAGCCTTCCTACGAGCAGTACTTC. This chain joins TRBV4-3 and TRBJ2-7; TRBD1 matches 7 bases. The CDR3 has 16 amino acids. CDR1 is LGHNA and CDR2 is YSLEER in the germline V gene. The junction had 6 bases not matched to a gene; V was cut back by 0 bases and J by 1 base.

This clone showed up just once. A junction boundary mismatches the germline segment, possibly from a read error. The V and J genes are TRBV7-7 and TRBJ2-5; D perhaps matches TRBD2 (6 bases). CDR3 size: 16 residues. Germline assignment: CDR1 SSHAT and CDR2 FNYEAQ (reference sequence). CDR3 loop: CASSLGRLVREEAQYF. The CDR3 DNA reads TGTGCCAGCAGCTTAGGCCGACTAGTTCGGGAAGAGGCCCAGTACTTC. The full variable domain, its missing parts supplied by reference TRBV7-7 and TRBJ2-5, is GAGVSQSPRYKVTKRGQDVTLRCDPISSHATLYWYQQALGQGPEFLTYFNYEAQPDKSGLPSDRFSAERPEGSISTLTIQRTEQRDSAMYRCASSLGRLVREEAQYFGPGTRLLVL.

To note about this clone: Other DNA sequences within the sample encode an identical CDR3. This chain connects TRBV7-9 to TRBJ1-1; D might be TRBD1 (6 bases). Germline V gene lookup returns CDR1 SEHNR and CDR2 FQNEAQ (reference sequence). This CDR3 spans 15 amino acids. V shed 1 base and J shed 2 bases, with 11 bases lying between them. The CDR3 nucleotides read TGTGCCAGCAGCTTAGATGGGACAAAAAACACTGAAGCTTTCTTT. This sequence encodes CASSLDGTKNTEAFF.

The rearrangement links TRBV6-5 to TRBJ1-1; TRBD1 matches 9 bases. The CDR3 is 14 residues long. Germline CDR1 is MNHEY and CDR2 is SVGAGI. V shed 4 bases and J 4 bases; nucleotides not matched to a gene: 4. As DNA, the CDR3 is TGTGCCAGCAGTTCGGGACAGGGCATCACTGAAGCTTTCTTT. It encodes CASSSGQGITEAFF.

This chain uses TRBV4-3 with TRBJ1-6; TRBD1 matches 7 bases. CDR3 length: 15 residues. V trimming: 4 bases; J trimming: 7 bases; junction bases outside the gene matches: 7. Germline CDR1 is LGHNA and CDR2 is YSLEER. The CDR3 is CASSRTPGQNSPLHF. The CDR3 nucleotides read TGCGCCAGCAGCCGAACACCGGGACAGAATTCACCCCTCCACTTT.

The chain is built from TRBV9 and TRBJ2-1, with 11 positions matching TRBD2. The germline gives CDR1 SGDLS, CDR2 YYNGEE. Unmatched junction bases numbered 4, after V lost 3 bases and J lost 5 bases. This CDR3 has 15 residues. For the CDR3, the DNA is TGTGCCAGCAGCGCGGGACTAGCGGTAAACAATGAGCAGTTCTTC. Amino acids: CASSAGLAVNNEQFF.

The chain joins TRBV7-9 to TRBJ1-1, with D tentatively TRBD1 (5 bases). Germline V gives CDR1 SEHNR, CDR2 FQNEAQ (reference sequence). The V end was cut by 1 base, the J end by 3 bases, with 9 bases between. This CDR3 has 14 residues. The CDR3 DNA is TGTGCCAGCAGCTTAGGGACACCTCACACTGAAGCTTTCTTT. This translates into CASSLGTPHTEAFF. Full variable domain (missing parts from reference TRBV7-9 and TRBJ1-1): DTGVSQNPRHKITKRGQNVTFRCDPISEHNRLYWYRQTLGQGPEFLTYFQNEAQLEKSRLLSDRFSAERPKGSFSTLEIQRTEQGDSAMYLCASSLGTPHTEAFFGQGTRLTVV.

This chain joins TRBV5-6 and TRBJ2-2, with 8 positions matching TRBD1. Trimming at V came to 3 bases and at J to 7 bases, leaving 11 bases not matched to a gene. The V gene's germline CDR1 is SGHDT and CDR2 YYEEEE. The CDR3 spans 16 residues. The CDR3 DNA sequence: TGTGCCAGCAGCTCTATATACACAGGGGGTGGCGGGGAGCTGTTTTTT. Amino acids: CASSSIYTGGGGELFF. Full variable domain (remainder filled in from reference TRBV5-6 and TRBJ2-2): DAGVTQSPTHLIKTRGQQVTLRCSPKSGHDTVSWYQQALGQGPQFIFQYYEEEERQRGNFPDRFSGHQFPNYSSELNVNALLLGDSALYLCASSSIYTGGGGELFFGEGSRLTVL.

J is TRBJ2-1 and V is TRBV5-1, with 8 bases identical to TRBD1. V gave up 4 bases and J gave up 0 bases; unmatched junction bases: 3. CDR1 SGHRS and CDR2 YFSETQ come from the germline V gene. CDR3 size: 15 residues. CDR3 in amino acids: CASSRQGSSYNEQFF. The CDR3 DNA is TGCGCCAGCAGCCGACAGGGGTCCTCCTACAATGAGCAGTTCTTC.

This clone was counted between two and nine times. The chain employs TRBV11-3 and TRBJ1-1; D call uncertain. V lost 5 bases, J lost 4 bases, and 17 bases lay in between. CDR3 length: 15 amino acids. Looked up from germline, CDR1 is SGHNT and CDR2 is YENEEA. CDR3 DNA sequence: TGTGCCAGCAGCCCCCCCGGAGGGAGTGGCACTGAAGCTTTCTTT. It specifies CASSPPGGSGTEAFF.

The CDR3 loop is CASSLGTGSTDTQYF. The CDR3 coding sequence is TGTGCCAGCAGCTTGGGGACAGGGAGCACAGATACGCAGTATTTT. The gene calls are TRBV7-9 and TRBJ2-3; TRBD1 matches at 9 bases. Trimming removed 3 bases from V and 0 bases from J; junction bases left unmatched: 1. Per germline, CDR1 SEHNR and CDR2 FQNEAQ (reference sequence). The CDR3 length is 15 residues.

The V gene is TRBV7-2, the J gene TRBJ1-1, with 8 bases that match TRBD1. With V trimmed by 4 bases and J by 4 bases, 5 bases remained unmatched. There are 14 residues in the CDR3. Germline V gene data show CDR1 as SGHTA and CDR2 as FQGNSA. The CDR3 nucleotides are TGTGCCAGCAGCTCGAACAGGGGGAGCACTGAAGCTTTCTTT. It encodes CASSSNRGSTEAFF.